The source of this T cell receptor (beta chain) is a study of blood T cell repertoires in COVID-19. Turning to the study itself: The samples span acute and convalescent COVID-19 from the United States, Italy and Spain. T cells, B-cell-depleted T cells, or PBMCs provided the cDNA or gDNA that served as material.

The germline CDR1 and CDR2 sequences are SGHRS and YFSETQ. The CDR3 totals 18 residues. The J segment lost 3 bases and the V segment lost 1 base, leaving 11 bases of the junction unmatched. In the original analysis: Amplification from reference gene primers served as the basis for estimated nucleated cell counts. Here immunoSEQ multiplex PCR was the method, and the copy in TCRdb shows in-frame clones only, minus some. V, J and clone size were drawn from that table, and D and trimming were deduced from the DNA. The data hold tens of thousands of clones, with about 81% observed a single time. The V gene is TRBV5-1, the J gene TRBJ2-1; 9 positions match TRBD1. Sequencing used peripheral blood. This receptor was taken from a human donor in a cohort sampled during active COVID-19. This CDR3 is CASSLRDRALIFYNEQFF. The CDR3 DNA is TGCGCCAGCAGCTTGAGGGACAGGGCCTTAATCTTCTACAATGAGCAGTTCTTC.